Below, 21 T cell receptor beta chains from the same sample are listed, as sequenced in a study of regulatory T cells in long-lasting Graves disease. Indicated time point: persistent/refractory GD, antithyroid drugs over 5 years with positive TRAb. The TCR library was made from RNA that had been extracted from PBMCs in TRIzol. Combining iRepertoire HTBI primers with Arm-PCR of CDR3 regions, the authors built TCR beta libraries. TCRdb re-called the multiplex PCR reads with MiXCR, one entry per CDR3 protein. The table includes almost 350,000 distinct CDR3 sequences, about 18% detected once. This specimen was peripheral blood mononuclear cells (PBMCs), taken when the disease was refractory, from a patient treated with antithyroid drugs. The origin of the receptors is a female donor with Graves disease.

The V gene is TRBV18, the J gene TRBJ1-2, with a weak D call TRBD1 (6 bases). V was pared by 7 bases and J by 4 bases, with 19 bases between. Germline CDR1 is KGHSH and CDR2 is LQKENI. There are 15 residues in the CDR3. In nucleotides, the CDR3 is TGTGCCAGCTACCCTACCCAGGGGAGGTCCTATGGCTACACCTTC. It translates to CASYPTQGRSYGYTF.

This clonotype came up a few times. This chain connects TRBV11-3 to TRBJ2-2; 8 bases align to TRBD1. Germline V gene data show CDR1 as SGHNT and CDR2 as YENEEA. The CDR3 has 15 amino acids. The J segment lost 0 bases and the V segment lost 5 bases, leaving 2 bases of the junction unmatched. The DNA of the CDR3 is TGTGCCAGCAGCCCGGGACAGGCGAACACCGGGGAGCTGTTTTTT. Its protein product is CASSPGQANTGELFF.

This clonotype was recorded many times. This chain connects TRBV7-8 to TRBJ2-7; D is perhaps TRBD2 (6 bases). The germline V and J ends were trimmed by 1 base and 3 bases, with 10 bases remaining between them. Germline CDR1 and CDR2: SGHVS and FQNEAQ. CDR3 length equals 14 residues. In DNA, the CDR3 is TGTGCCAGCAGCTTAGGACTAGATCGCTACGAGCAGTACTTC. It translates to CASSLGLDRYEQYF. The variable domain in full, with the rest retrieved from reference TRBV7-8 and TRBJ2-7, is GAGVSQSPRYKVAKRGQDVALRCDPISGHVSLFWYQQALGQGPEFLTYFQNEAQLDKSGLPSDRFFAERPEGSVSTLKIQRTQQEDSAVYLCASSLGLDRYEQYFGPGTRLTVT.

This clonotype showed up many times. The chain employs TRBV27 and TRBJ1-1; maybe TRBD1 (6 bases). This CDR3 is 13 amino acids long. V was shortened by 5 bases and J by 5 bases, with 12 bases between the two germline ends. Looked up from germline, CDR1 is MNHEY and CDR2 is SMNVEV (reference sequence). Here the CDR3 DNA reads TGTGCCAGCAGTCCCAGGGGACGGACTGAAGCTTTCTTT. Amino acids: CASSPRGRTEAFF.

The chain has TRBV4-3 and TRBJ1-4, with TRBD1 matching 9 bases. With V trimmed by 0 bases and J by 8 bases, 7 bases remained unmatched. CDR1 and CDR2 from the germline V gene are LGHNA and YSLEER. This CDR3 is 16 amino acids long. CDR3 nucleotide sequence: TGCGCCAGCAGCCAAGAGGAGGGACAGGGTCCCGAAAAACTGTTTTTT. Translation gives CASSQEEGQGPEKLFF.

The chain recombines TRBV6-1 with TRBJ2-7, with 7 bases identical to TRBD1. The length of the CDR3 is 15 residues. V was clipped by 5 bases and J by 3 bases; unmatched bases: 10. CDR1 is MNHNS and CDR2 is SASEGT in the germline V gene. The CDR3 coding sequence is TGTGCCAGCAGTCCGCCGCGGACAGGACTCTACGAGCAGTACTTC. Translating gives CASSPPRTGLYEQYF.

This clonotype occurred a few times. This chain links TRBV6-5 with TRBJ1-5, with a weak D call TRBD1 (5 bases). The CDR3 runs 13 residues. Trimming took 2 bases from V and 12 from J, leaving 14 bases between them. Germline loops: CDR1 MNHEY, CDR2 SVGAGI. In DNA form, the CDR3 reads TGTGCCAGCAGTTACCCAAACTGGGGGAGCCAGCATTTT. Amino acid sequence: CASSYPNWGSQHF.

The sample holds a few counts of this clonotype. This chain links TRBV18 with TRBJ1-2, with TRBD1 matching over 9 bases. After removal of 0 bases from V and 7 bases from J, the junction contained 15 bases not matched to a gene. CDR3 length: 18 amino acids. Germline V lookup: CDR1 KGHSH, CDR2 LQKENI. The CDR3 DNA is TGTGCCAGCTCACCACCGAGAGGACAGGGGCTTCGTTTGGGTGGCTACACCTTC. Amino acid sequence: CASSPPRGQGLRLGGYTF.

Many counts were recorded for this clonotype. This chain joins TRBV27 and TRBJ2-2, with D possibly matching TRBD2 (6 bases). V lost 6 bases and J lost 2, with 13 bases in between. CDR3 length: 15 residues. The V gene's germline CDR1 is MNHEY and CDR2 SMNVEV (reference sequence). The CDR3, as DNA: TGTGCCAGCAGGCAGCCGGGACTTAACACCGGGGAGCTGTTTTTT. Amino acid sequence: CASRQPGLNTGELFF.

V and J are TRBV7-9 and TRBJ1-1; a weak D match, TRBD1 (5 bases). Germline lookup yields CDR1 SEHNR and CDR2 FQNEAQ (reference sequence). The CDR3 extends over 17 amino acids. Trimming took 2 bases from V and 0 from J, leaving 16 bases between them. Written as DNA, the CDR3 is TGTGCCAGCAGCTTAACCCGGGAGGGGCTGATGAACACTGAAGCTTTCTTT. Protein: CASSLTREGLMNTEAFF.

This clonotype was detected many times. V usage is TRBV20-1 and J usage is TRBJ1-1, with unresolved D. Germline values: CDR1 DFQATT, CDR2 SNEGSKA (reference sequence). Trimming took 2 bases from V and 8 from J, leaving 9 bases between them. This CDR3 spans 11 amino acids. The CDR3 is CSARLRTEAFF. The CDR3 coding sequence is TGCAGTGCTAGACTGCGTACAGAAGCTTTCTTT.

This chain joins TRBV20-1 and TRBJ2-1; no clear D. CDR1 DFQATT and CDR2 SNEGSKA come from the germline V gene (reference sequence). This CDR3 is built from 10 residues. Trimming took off 6 bases at V and 8 bases at J, with 8 bases between the two ends. CDR3 region: CSASIDEQFF. The CDR3 coding sequence is TGCAGTGCCAGTATAGATGAGCAGTTCTTC.

This clonotype was seen at least ten times. The gene calls are TRBV3-1 and TRBJ1-2; D gene ambiguous. V lost 0 bases to trimming and J lost 1 base, with 6 bases between them. Per the germline V gene, CDR1 is LGHDT and CDR2 is YNNKEL (reference sequence). The CDR3 length is 14 residues. CDR3: CASSQESINYGYTF. Here the CDR3 DNA reads TGTGCCAGCAGCCAAGAAAGCATTAACTATGGCTACACCTTC.

In regard to this clonotype: Possible read error: a much larger clone is one base away. V is TRBV6-2 or TRBV6-3 and J is TRBJ2-7; D could derive from TRBD1 or TRBD2 (5 bases each). CDR1 MNHEY and CDR2 SVGEGT come from the germline V gene. There are 16 residues in the CDR3. CDR3 bases: TGTGTCAGCAGTGAAGGCATTAGGGACCCAATCTACGAGCAGTACTTC. It encodes CVSSEGIRDPIYEQYF.

This clonotype was seen more than once but under ten times. One junction end disagrees with the germline gene, perhaps due to a read error. The chain is built from TRBV12-3 or TRBV12-4 and TRBJ1-2; no clear D gene. The CDR3 is made up of 12 amino acids. Here the CDR3 reads CASSAPIYGCTF. CDR3 nucleotides: TGTGCCAGCAGTGCCCCAATTTATGGCTGCACCTTC.

CDR3 in amino acids: CASSQPLDGYTF. Written as DNA, the CDR3 is TGCGCCAGCAGCCAACCCCTCGATGGCTACACCTTC. The J gene is TRBJ1-2, the V gene TRBV4-1; D uncertain. V was shortened by 2 bases and J by 6 bases, with 7 bases between the two germline ends. Germline loops: CDR1 MGHRA, CDR2 YSYEKL. The CDR3 totals 12 residues.

The chain carries TRBV11-2 and TRBJ1-4; D unclear. Germline values: CDR1 SGHAT, CDR2 FQNNGV. V lost 5 bases to trimming and J lost 6 bases, with 7 bases between them. The CDR3 is made up of 12 amino acids. For the CDR3, the DNA is TGTGCCAGCAGCCGTCCCTATGAAAAACTGTTTTTT. Its protein is CASSRPYEKLFF.

J is TRBJ1-4 and V is TRBV6-5, with TRBD1 matching 12 bases. The CDR3 consists of 17 residues. Germline values: CDR1 MNHEY, CDR2 SVGAGI. V gave up 2 bases and J gave up 7 bases; unmatched junction bases: 8. CDR3 nucleotides: TGTGCCAGCAGTTACCGGGACAGGGGGCATAGGAGTGAAAAACTGTTTTTT. Its protein product is CASSYRDRGHRSEKLFF.

A few counts support this clonotype. The chain combines TRBV3-1 with TRBJ1-6; 7 bases align to TRBD1. Germline CDR1 and CDR2: LGHDT and YNNKEL (reference sequence). This CDR3 has 15 amino acids. V lost 1 base and J lost 7; bases outside the gene matches: 4. In nucleotides, the CDR3 is TGTGCCAGCAGCCAAGCTACAGGGGCCAATTCACCCCTCCACTTT. Its translation is CASSQATGANSPLHF.

This chain connects TRBV2 to TRBJ2-3; 9 bases line up with TRBD1. CDR1 and CDR2 (germline): SNHLY, FYNNEI. With V trimmed by 6 bases and J by 3 bases, 7 bases remained unmatched. The CDR3 is 15 residues long. The DNA for the CDR3 is TGTGCCAGCAGCAGACAGGGGGAGGGTACAGATACGCAGTATTTT. Its translation: CASSRQGEGTDTQYF. Using reference TRBV2 and TRBJ2-3 for the parts outside the CDR3, the full variable domain is EPEVTQTPSHQVTQMGQEVILRCVPISNHLYFYWYRQILGQKVEFLVSFYNNEISEKSEIFDDQFSVERPDGSNFTLKIRSTKLEDSAMYFCASSRQGEGTDTQYFGPGTRLTVL.

V is TRBV7-9 and J is TRBJ2-7; no firm D call. V lost 3 bases and J lost 12, with 27 bases in between. The CDR3 length is 16 residues. Germline assignment: CDR1 SEHNR and CDR2 FQNEAQ (reference sequence). The CDR3 DNA reads TGTGCCAGCAGCTTGGGTTCTTGGCAAGACCTTGGACCGATGTACTTC. Translation: CASSLGSWQDLGPMYF.